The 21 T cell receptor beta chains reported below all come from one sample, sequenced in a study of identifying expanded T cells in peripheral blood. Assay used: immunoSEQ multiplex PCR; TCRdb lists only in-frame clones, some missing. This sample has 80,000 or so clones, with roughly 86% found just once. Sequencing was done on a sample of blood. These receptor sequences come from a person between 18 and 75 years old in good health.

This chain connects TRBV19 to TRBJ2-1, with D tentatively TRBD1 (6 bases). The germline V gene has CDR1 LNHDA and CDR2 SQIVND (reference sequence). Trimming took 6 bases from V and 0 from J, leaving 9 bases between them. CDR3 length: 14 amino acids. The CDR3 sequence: CASREDSSYNEQFF. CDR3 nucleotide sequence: TGTGCCAGTAGAGAGGACAGCTCCTACAATGAGCAGTTCTTC.

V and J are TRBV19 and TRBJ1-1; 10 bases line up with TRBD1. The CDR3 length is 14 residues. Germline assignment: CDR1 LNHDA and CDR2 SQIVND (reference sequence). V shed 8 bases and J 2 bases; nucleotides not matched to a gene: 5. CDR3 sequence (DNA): TGTGCCAGTGGGTGGACAGGGGGAAACACTGAAGCTTTCTTT. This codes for CASGWTGGNTEAFF.

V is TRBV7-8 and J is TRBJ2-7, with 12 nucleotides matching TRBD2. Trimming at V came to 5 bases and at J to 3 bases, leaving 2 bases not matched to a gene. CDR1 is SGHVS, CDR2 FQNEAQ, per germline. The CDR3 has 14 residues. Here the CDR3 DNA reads TGTGCCAGCAGCGAACTAGCGGGAGGCTACGAGCAGTACTTC. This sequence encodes CASSELAGGYEQYF.

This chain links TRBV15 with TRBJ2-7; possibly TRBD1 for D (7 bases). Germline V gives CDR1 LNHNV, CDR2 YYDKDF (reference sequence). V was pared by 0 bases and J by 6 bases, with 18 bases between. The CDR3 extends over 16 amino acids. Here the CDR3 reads CATSRDGGTALGEQYF. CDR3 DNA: TGTGCCACCAGCAGAGATGGGGGGACAGCCCTTGGCGAGCAGTACTTC.

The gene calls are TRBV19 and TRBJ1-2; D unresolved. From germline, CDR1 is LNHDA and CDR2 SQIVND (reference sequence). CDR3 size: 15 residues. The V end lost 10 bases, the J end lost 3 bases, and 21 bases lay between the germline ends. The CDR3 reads CATARTPTVDYGYTF. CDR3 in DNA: TGTGCCACCGCTCGAACCCCCACAGTCGACTATGGCTACACCTTC.

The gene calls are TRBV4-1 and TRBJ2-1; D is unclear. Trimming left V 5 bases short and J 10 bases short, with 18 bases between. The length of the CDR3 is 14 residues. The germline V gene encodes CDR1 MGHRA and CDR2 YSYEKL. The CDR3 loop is CASSTRANLGEQFF. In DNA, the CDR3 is TGCGCCAGCAGCACCCGGGCCAACTTAGGGGAGCAGTTCTTC.

The CDR3 region is CASSRTGQGPYEQYF. CDR3 nucleotide sequence: TGTGCCAGCAGTAGGACGGGACAGGGACCTTACGAGCAGTACTTC. The J gene is TRBJ2-7, the V gene TRBV27; 9 bases agree with TRBD1. Trimming at V came to 5 bases and at J to 4 bases, leaving 9 bases not matched to a gene. CDR1 is MNHEY, CDR2 SMNVEV, per germline (reference sequence). The CDR3 loop spans 15 amino acids.

The CDR3 nucleotides read TGTGCCTGGAGTGTACAAGGGATTGAAGCTTTCTTT. This codes for CAWSVQGIEAFF. The V and J genes are TRBV30 and TRBJ1-1; D remains unclear. Per germline, CDR1 GTSNPN and CDR2 SVGIG (reference sequence). CDR3 size: 12 residues. With 0 bases removed from V and 7 bases from J, the gap between germline ends came to 9 bases.

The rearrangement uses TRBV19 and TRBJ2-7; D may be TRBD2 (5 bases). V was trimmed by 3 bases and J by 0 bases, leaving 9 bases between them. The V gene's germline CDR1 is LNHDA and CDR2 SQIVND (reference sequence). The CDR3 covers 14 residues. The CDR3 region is CASSIRGSSYEQYF. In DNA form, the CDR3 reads TGTGCCAGTAGTATTCGGGGTAGCTCCTACGAGCAGTACTTC.

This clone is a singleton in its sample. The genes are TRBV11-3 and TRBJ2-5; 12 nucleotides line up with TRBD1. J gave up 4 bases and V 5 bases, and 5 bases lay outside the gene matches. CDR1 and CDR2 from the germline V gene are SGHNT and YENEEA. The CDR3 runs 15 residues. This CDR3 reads CASSTWDRGRETQYF. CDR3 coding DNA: TGTGCCAGCAGCACCTGGGACAGGGGGCGAGAGACCCAGTACTTC.

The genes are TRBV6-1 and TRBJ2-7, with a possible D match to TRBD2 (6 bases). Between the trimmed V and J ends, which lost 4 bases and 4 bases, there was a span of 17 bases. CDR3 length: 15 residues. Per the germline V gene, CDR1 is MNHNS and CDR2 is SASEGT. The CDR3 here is CASSGVGGLLYEQYF. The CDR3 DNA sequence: TGTGCCAGCAGTGGGGTCGGCGGACTACTATACGAGCAGTACTTC.

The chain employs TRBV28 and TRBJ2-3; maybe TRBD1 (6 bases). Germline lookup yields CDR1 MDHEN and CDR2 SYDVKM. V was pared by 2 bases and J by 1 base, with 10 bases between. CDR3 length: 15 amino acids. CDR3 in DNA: TGTGCCAGCAGTTTAAAGGGGGTAGGCACAGATACGCAGTATTTT. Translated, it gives CASSLKGVGTDTQYF.

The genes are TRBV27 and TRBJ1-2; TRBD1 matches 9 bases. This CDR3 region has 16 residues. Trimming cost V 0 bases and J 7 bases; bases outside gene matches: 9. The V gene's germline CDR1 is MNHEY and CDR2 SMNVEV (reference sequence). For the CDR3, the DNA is TGTGCCAGCAGTTTATCCCCTGCACAGGGGGCGTCTGGCTACACCTTC. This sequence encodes CASSLSPAQGASGYTF.

CDR3 residues: CASSQEAGGTGELFF. DNA of the CDR3: TGCGCCAGCAGCCAAGAGGCGGGAGGTACCGGGGAGCTGTTTTTT. The genes are TRBV4-1 and TRBJ2-2; 8 nucleotides match TRBD2. CDR3 length equals 15 residues. Germline V gene sequence: CDR1 MGHRA, CDR2 YSYEKL. The ends lost 0 bases at V and 5 bases at J; junction bases unmatched: 2.

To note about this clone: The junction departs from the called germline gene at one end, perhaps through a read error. The CDR3 region is CASSQGPRPHIDTQYF. For the CDR3, the DNA is TGCGCCAGCAGCCAAGGTCCTAGACCCCATATCGATACGCAGTATTTT. The chain recombines TRBV7-9 with TRBJ2-3; the D is unclear. Germline V gene sequence: CDR1 SEHNR, CDR2 FQNEAQ (reference sequence). This CDR3 region has 16 residues. The full variable domain, its missing parts supplied by reference TRBV7-9 and TRBJ2-3, is DTGVSQNPRHKITKRGQNVTFRCDPISEHNRLYWYRQTLGQGPEFLTYFQNEAQLEKSRLLSDRFSAERPKGSFSTLEIQRTEQGDSAMYLCASSQGPRPHIDTQYFGPGTRLTVL.

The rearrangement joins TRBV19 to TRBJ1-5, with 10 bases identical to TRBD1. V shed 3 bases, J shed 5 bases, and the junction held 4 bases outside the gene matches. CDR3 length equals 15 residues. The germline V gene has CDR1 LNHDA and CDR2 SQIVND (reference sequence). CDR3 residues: CASSMGTGAHQPQHF. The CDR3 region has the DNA TGTGCCAGTAGTATGGGGACAGGGGCACATCAGCCCCAGCATTTT.

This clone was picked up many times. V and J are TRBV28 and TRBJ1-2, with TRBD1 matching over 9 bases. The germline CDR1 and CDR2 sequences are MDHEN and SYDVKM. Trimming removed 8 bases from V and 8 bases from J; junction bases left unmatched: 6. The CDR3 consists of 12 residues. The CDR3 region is CASLGQGRGYTF. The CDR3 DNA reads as TGTGCCAGCCTGGGACAGGGAAGGGGCTACACCTTC.

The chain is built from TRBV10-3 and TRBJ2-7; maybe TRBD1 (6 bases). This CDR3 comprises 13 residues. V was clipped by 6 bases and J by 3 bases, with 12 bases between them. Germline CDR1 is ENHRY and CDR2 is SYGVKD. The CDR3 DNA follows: TGTGCCATCAGCCAGGGGTCCAACTACGAGCAGTACTTC. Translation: CAISQGSNYEQYF.

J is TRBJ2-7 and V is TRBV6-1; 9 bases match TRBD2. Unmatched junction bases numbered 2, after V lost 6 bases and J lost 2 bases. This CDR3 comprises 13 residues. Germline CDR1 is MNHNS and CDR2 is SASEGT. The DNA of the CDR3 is TGTGCCAGCAGAATAGCGGGAGCCTACGAGCAGTACTTC. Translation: CASRIAGAYEQYF.

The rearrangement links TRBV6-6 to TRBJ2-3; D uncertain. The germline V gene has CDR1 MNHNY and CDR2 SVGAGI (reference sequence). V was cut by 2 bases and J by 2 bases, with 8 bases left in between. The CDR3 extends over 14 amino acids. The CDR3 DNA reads TGTGCCAGCAGTTACGGAGCAGACACAGATACGCAGTATTTT. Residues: CASSYGADTDTQYF.

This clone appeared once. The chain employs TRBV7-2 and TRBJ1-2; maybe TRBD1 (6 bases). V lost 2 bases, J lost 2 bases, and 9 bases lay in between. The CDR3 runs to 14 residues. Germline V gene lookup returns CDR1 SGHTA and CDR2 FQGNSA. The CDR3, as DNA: TGTGCCAGCAGCTTACAGGGGCAGAACTATGGCTACACCTTC. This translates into CASSLQGQNYGYTF.